This TCR beta chain was captured in a study of identical twins. Findings and limits, study-wide: Out-of-frame TCR alpha sharing in monozygotic twins exceeded recombination model predictions. Invariant MAIT and iNKT cells are populations that could partly confound zero-insertion analyses.

Losses at the gene ends were 6 bases for V and 1 base for J; bases not matched to a gene: 8. From germline, CDR1 is ENHRY and CDR2 SYGVKD. CDR3 size: 15 residues. Unique molecular identifiers were present on the cDNA, and a universal primer site came from template switching. TCRdb processed the 5' RACE reads anew with MiXCR; each CDR3 protein has one entry. The table has around 250,000 distinct CDR3 sequences, about 8.5% seen once. This clonotype has a count of ten or more. Its antigen is not identified. This same sample was also taken into another study, of yellow fever vaccine responses in identical twins.

This clonotype originated in a woman aged 18-35 years in good health. The chain couples TRBV10-3 to TRBJ2-5; 7 positions match TRBD1. Sequencing was done on a sample of CD8+ T cells sorted from blood. The CDR3 coding sequence is TGTGCCATCAGGCCGGACAGGCTACCCCAAGAGACCCAGTACTTC. As protein: CAIRPDRLPQETQYF.